A selection of T cell receptor beta chains follows, all from one sample in a study of cytomegalovirus exposure and HLA in healthy donors. Sequenced by immunoSEQ multiplex PCR; TCRdb stores in-frame clones only, minus some. The table lists some 130,000 clones, approximately 84% of them singletons. Input material: PBMCs. The origin of the receptors is a woman aged 25 to 39 in good health and CMV-seronegative. The CDR3 runs from the conserved cysteine through the conserved F or W. D genes are given only for firm matches. Size is stated for part of the rows, as once, few or many counts, or as a class when the clone is expanded.

J gene	clone size	D gene	V gene	CDR3 DNA	CDR3 protein
TRBJ1-1	NA	NA	TRBV19	TGTGCCAGTAGTAAGGGGAGACAGGTGCCTGAAGCTTTCTTT	CASSKGRQVPEAFF
TRBJ2-5	NA	NA	TRBV5-1	TGCGCCAGCAGCTTGGGGGTAGCGAGGAGGGAGACCCAGTACTTC	CASSLGVARRETQYF
TRBJ1-2	NA	TRBD1	TRBV28	TGTGCCAGCAGTCAAACCAAACAGGGGGCCCGTATTCTCACCTTC	CASSQTKQGARILTF
TRBJ2-1	NA	NA	TRBV6-5	TGTGCCACAATGACAGTTGCCTCCTACAATGAGCAGTTCTTC	CATMTVASYNEQFF
TRBJ2-3	few	TRBD2	TRBV6-4	TGTGCCAGCAGTCGACTAGCGGGGGCGTTAGATACGCAGTATTTT	CASSRLAGALDTQYF
TRBJ2-3	NA	NA	TRBV9	TGTGCCAGCAGCGAGAGGCTTCAGGGGTTTTCGCAGTATTTT	CASSERLQGFSQYF
TRBJ2-1	few	NA	TRBV4-3	TGCGCCAGCAGCCAAGCTTTTGGGACTGATTCCTACAATGAGCAGTTCTTC	CASSQAFGTDSYNEQFF
TRBJ1-6	NA	NA	TRBV6-5	TGTGCCAGCAGTGGCCACGGACTTAATTCACCCCTCCACTTT	CASSGHGLNSPLHF
TRBJ1-5	NA	NA	TRBV28	TGTGCCAGCAGCGCCTTCAGGGGCCCCCAGCATTTT	CASSAFRGPQHF
TRBJ1-1	NA	NA	TRBV29-1	TGCAGCGTCGAGGACAGCTACACTGAAGTTTTCTTT	CSVEDSYTEVFF
TRBJ2-2	NA	NA	TRBV10-3	TGTGCCATCCGGGGCCTGACAGGCGGAGCCGGGGAGCTGTTTTTT	CAIRGLTGGAGELFF
TRBJ2-7	NA	TRBD1	TRBV9	TGTGCCAGCAGCCCCGGAACCGGACAGGGGGCCTACGAGCAGTACTTC	CASSPGTGQGAYEQYF
TRBJ2-2	NA	NA	TRBV6-6	TGTGCCAGCAGGACAGGACCGAACACCGGGGAGCTGTTTTTT	CASRTGPNTGELFF
TRBJ1-5	NA	TRBD1	TRBV6-1	TGTGCCAGCAGTCTGGACAGGGGGCCCAATCAGCCCCAGCATTTT	CASSLDRGPNQPQHF
TRBJ1-3	NA	NA	TRBV4-3	TGCGCCAGCAGCCGGGGGGGCTTTAGCTCTGGAAACACCATATATTTT	CASSRGGFSSGNTIYF
TRBJ2-1	NA	TRBD1	TRBV7-6	TGTGCCAGCAGCCACCGGCGGGACAGGGACTACAATGAGCAGTTCTTC	CASSHRRDRDYNEQFF
TRBJ1-2	NA	NA	TRBV4-3	TGCGCCAGCAGCCAAGAAACCGGGACATCTGTTGGCTACACCTTC	CASSQETGTSVGYTF
TRBJ2-5	few	TRBD1	TRBV4-2	TGTGCCAGCAGCCAAGTCTATGGGGGACAGGGGGTCCAAGAGACCCAGTACTTC	CASSQVYGGQGVQETQYF
TRBJ1-1	once	NA	TRBV27	TGTGCCAGCAGACTAACAGGGATCTTCACTGAAGCTTTCTTT	CASRLTGIFTEAFF
TRBJ2-5	NA	TRBD1	TRBV4-1	TGCGCCAGCAGCCCTACACTCGGGACAGGGGGGCGAGAGACCCAGTACTTC	CASSPTLGTGGRETQYF
TRBJ1-6	NA	TRBD1	TRBV2	TGTGCCAGCATCCGGACAGGGGTCGGATCACCCCTCCACTTT	CASIRTGVGSPLHF
TRBJ2-7	NA	TRBD2	TRBV7-2	TGTGCCAGCAGCCTCTCTAGCGGGGGGGCTTTCGAGCAGTACTTC	CASSLSSGGAFEQYF
TRBJ1-6	NA	TRBD1	TRBV28	TGTGCCAGCAGTCCAGTAGACAGGGTCAATAATTCACCCCTCCACTTT	CASSPVDRVNNSPLHF
TRBJ1-2	NA	NA	TRBV6-5	TGTGCCAGCAGCCAATACAGGGTCGACTATGGCTACACCTTC	CASSQYRVDYGYTF
TRBJ2-3	NA	NA	TRBV6-1	TGTGCCAGCAGTGATGGCCGGAGCGCAGATACGCAGTATTTT	CASSDGRSADTQYF
TRBJ1-3	once	NA	TRBV6-5	TGTGCCAGCAGAGGACAGTCTGGAAACACCATATATTTT	CASRGQSGNTIYF
TRBJ1-4	NA	NA	TRBV7-2	TGTGCCAGCAGCTCGGGAACGGGCGAAAAACTGTTTTTT	CASSSGTGEKLFF
TRBJ1-2	NA	TRBD1	TRBV2	TGTGCCAGCAGTGCGGGACAGAACTATGGCTACACCTTC	CASSAGQNYGYTF
TRBJ2-5	NA	NA	TRBV5-1	TGCGCCAGCAGCTTTAGGGGAAAGGCAGAGACCCAGTACTTC	CASSFRGKAETQYF
TRBJ1-4	NA	TRBD1	TRBV2	TGTGCCAGCAGTGTCGTACAGGGGGAAAAACTGTTTTTT	CASSVVQGEKLFF
TRBJ1-4	NA	NA	TRBV2	TGTGCCAGCAGTGTAAGTTCTCCTCAGGATGAAAAACTGTTTTTT	CASSVSSPQDEKLFF
TRBJ2-1	NA	TRBD1	TRBV7-3	TGTGCCAGCAGCTTACTTGGGACAGGGGCCCATGAGCAGTTCTTC	CASSLLGTGAHEQFF
TRBJ1-2	NA	TRBD1	TRBV7-6	TGTGCCAGCAGCTATCGACAGGGGCTTGGCTACACCTTC	CASSYRQGLGYTF
TRBJ1-5	once	NA	TRBV27	TGTGCCAGCAGTTTAAAGAGCGGGGCCAATCAGCCCCAGCATTTT	CASSLKSGANQPQHF
TRBJ1-2	NA	NA	TRBV6-5	TGTGCCAGCACTGCCGGCATAGCCTATGGCTACACCTTC	CASTAGIAYGYTF
TRBJ1-2	NA	TRBD1	TRBV6-6	TGTGCCAGCAGTACGAGACAGGGAAGTGACTATGGCTACACCTTC	CASSTRQGSDYGYTF
TRBJ2-1	NA	TRBD1	TRBV27	TGTGCCAGCAGTACGACCGGGACAGGCCTTTACAATGAGCAGTTCTTC	CASSTTGTGLYNEQFF
TRBJ1-1	once	TRBD1	TRBV5-1	TGCGCCAGCAGTCAACAGGGGGGTGACACTGAAGCTTTCTTT	CASSQQGGDTEAFF
TRBJ1-5	NA	NA	TRBV6-5	TGTGCCAGCAGCCCAGTGGCAGACAATCAGCCCCAGCATTTT	CASSPVADNQPQHF
TRBJ2-7	NA	TRBD1	TRBV7-9	TGTGCCAGCAGCTTGGGGACAGGGTTCGAGCAGTACTTC	CASSLGTGFEQYF
TRBJ1-1	NA	NA	TRBV11-2	TGTGCCAGCGGCAACAGAGGGGGGGACACTGAAGCTTTCTTT	CASGNRGGDTEAFF
TRBJ1-5	NA	TRBD1	TRBV7-2	TGTGCCAGCACCTACTCGTTAGGGGGCGGTCAGCCCCAGCATTTT	CASTYSLGGGQPQHF
TRBJ1-5	NA	NA	TRBV6-5	TGTGCCAGCAGTTTGGGGGGTCAGCAGCCCCAGCATTTT	CASSLGGQQPQHF
TRBJ1-1	NA	TRBD1	TRBV11-2	TGTGCCAGCAGCTTATATCAGGGGGCTAACACTGAAGCTTTCTTT	CASSLYQGANTEAFF
TRBJ1-2	NA	NA	TRBV5-4	TGTGCCAGCAGCTTGGTGGGTTCGACAATGGGCTACACCTTC	CASSLVGSTMGYTF
TRBJ2-1	NA	NA	TRBV25-1	TGTGCCAGCACCAGCCCGCGGCAGGGGAACTACAATGAGCAGTTCTTC	CASTSPRQGNYNEQFF
TRBJ2-5	NA	TRBD2	TRBV15	TGTGCCACCCTGACTAGCGGGGGTGGGACCCAGTACTTC	CATLTSGGGTQYF
TRBJ2-5	once	NA	TRBV15	TGTGCCACCAGCAGTGTAGGAGGGTCCGGCGAGACCCAGTACTTC	CATSSVGGSGETQYF
TRBJ1-2	NA	NA	TRBV27	TGTGCCAGCAGTTTAAGTGGGACATTGTCGTATGGCTACACCTTC	CASSLSGTLSYGYTF
TRBJ2-7	NA	NA	TRBV10-1	TGCGCCAGCAGTGAGTCCTCCAGGGCCGAGCAGTACTTC	CASSESSRAEQYF